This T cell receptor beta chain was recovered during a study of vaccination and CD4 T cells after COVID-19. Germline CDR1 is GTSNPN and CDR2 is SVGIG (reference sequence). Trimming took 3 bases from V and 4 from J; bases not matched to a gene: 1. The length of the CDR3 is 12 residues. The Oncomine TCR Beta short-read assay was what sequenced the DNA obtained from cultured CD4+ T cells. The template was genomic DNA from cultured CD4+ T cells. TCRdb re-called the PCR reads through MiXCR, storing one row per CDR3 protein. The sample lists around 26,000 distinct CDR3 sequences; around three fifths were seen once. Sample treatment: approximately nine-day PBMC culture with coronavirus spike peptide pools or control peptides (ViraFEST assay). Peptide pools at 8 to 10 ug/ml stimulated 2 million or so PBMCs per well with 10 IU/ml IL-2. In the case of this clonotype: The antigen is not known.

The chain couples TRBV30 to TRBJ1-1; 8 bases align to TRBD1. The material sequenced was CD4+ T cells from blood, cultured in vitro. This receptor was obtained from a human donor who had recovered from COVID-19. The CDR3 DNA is TGTGCCTGGAGCACAGGGGGCACTGAAGCTTTCTTT. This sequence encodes CAWSTGGTEAFF.